Below are 25 T cell receptor beta chains sequenced from a single sample in a study of radiotherapy plus CTLA-4 blockade in lung cancer. Sequencing used immunoSEQ multiplex PCR; TCRdb keeps in-frame clones, though not all of them. The sample consists of about 95,000 clones, about four fifths of them appearing once. The material was peripheral blood, obtained from a patient treated with radiotherapy plus ipilimumab. Receptor source: a human donor with non-small cell lung cancer who had stable disease on radiotherapy plus ipilimumab.

The chain couples TRBV6-1 to TRBJ1-2; 8 positions agree with TRBD1. This CDR3 is built from 13 residues. V shed 2 bases and J 10 bases; nucleotides not matched to a gene: 6. Germline CDR1 is MNHNS and CDR2 is SASEGT. In DNA form, the CDR3 reads TGTGCCAGCAGTGAAAGACAGGGGTTAGACTACACCTTC. This translates into CASSERQGLDYTF.

The V and J genes are TRBV19 and TRBJ2-1; D could derive from TRBD1 or TRBD2 (5 bases each). The V gene's germline CDR1 is LNHDA and CDR2 SQIVND (reference sequence). This CDR3 is 15 amino acids long. Trimming shortened V by 2 bases and J by 4 bases, and 12 bases separated the two germline ends. The CDR3 nucleotides are TGTGCCAGTAGTATATCTCCGGGGCGATACAATGAGCAGTTCTTC. This translates into CASSISPGRYNEQFF.

CDR3 bases: TGTGCCAGCAGTGTTTCAGGGGTTGGAAACACCATATATTTT. Residues: CASSVSGVGNTIYF. The rearrangement links TRBV2 to TRBJ1-3, with D maybe TRBD1 (6 bases). The V end was cut by 4 bases, the J end by 3 bases, with 10 bases between. CDR1 and CDR2 (germline): SNHLY, FYNNEI. The CDR3 contains 14 residues.

The V and J genes are TRBV18 and TRBJ1-2; tentatively, D is TRBD1 (5 bases). The CDR3 totals 18 residues. Looked up from germline, CDR1 is KGHSH and CDR2 is LQKENI. The ends were cut back, 4 bases at V and 5 bases at J, with 26 bases in the middle. CDR3 loop: CASSQKGPDPSNFYGYTF. CDR3 nucleotide sequence: TGTGCCAGCTCACAAAAGGGGCCAGATCCTAGCAATTTTTATGGCTACACCTTC.

The rearrangement joins TRBV5-1 to TRBJ2-5; possible D gene TRBD2, 5 bases. Trimming stripped 4 bases from V and 0 bases from J, with 13 bases between. Germline V gene sequence: CDR1 SGHRS, CDR2 YFSETQ. This CDR3 comprises 15 residues. CDR3 in amino acids: CASSNTMRDQETQYF. The CDR3 DNA reads TGCGCCAGCAGCAATACTATGAGGGACCAAGAGACCCAGTACTTC.

This clone showed up just once. The chain carries TRBV19 and TRBJ1-5, with TRBD1 identical over 10 bases. Germline CDR1 reads LNHDA; CDR2 reads SQIVND (reference sequence). The length of the CDR3 is 16 residues. The V segment lost 10 bases and the J segment 2 bases; nucleotides outside the gene matches: 11. CDR3 nucleotide sequence: TGTGCCACCCATCAAACTGGACAGGGGGGCAATCAGCCCCAGCATTTT. Its translation: CATHQTGQGGNQPQHF.

This clone was recorded once. The V gene is TRBV4-1, the J gene TRBJ2-2, with D maybe TRBD2 (5 bases). CDR3 size: 17 residues. Trimming removed 0 bases at V and 1 base at J, with 12 bases between. The V gene's germline CDR1 is MGHRA and CDR2 YSYEKL. The CDR3 bases are TGCGCCAGCAGCCAAGACCTATTAGAGGGGAACACCGGGGAGCTGTTTTTT. This sequence encodes CASSQDLLEGNTGELFF.

The rearrangement links TRBV6-1 to TRBJ2-7, with D possibly called TRBD1 or TRBD2 (5 bases each). Looked up from germline, CDR1 is MNHNS and CDR2 is SASEGT. The length of the CDR3 is 15 residues. Trimming removed 6 bases at V and 5 bases at J, with 20 bases between. In nucleotides, the CDR3 is TGTGCCAGCAGCCGAGATGGGGGTACGGCAAACGAGCAGTACTTC. Translating it yields CASSRDGGTANEQYF.

On this clone itself: One junction end disagrees with the germline gene, perhaps due to a read error. This sequence joins TRBV7-6 and TRBJ1-5; D remains unclear. Germline assignment: CDR1 SGHVS and CDR2 FNYEAQ. The CDR3 extends over 15 amino acids. The CDR3 spells CANSLADAGNQPQHF. The CDR3, as DNA: TGTGCCAACAGCTTAGCGGACGCAGGCAATCAGCCCCAGCATTTT.

The V call is TRBV11-3, the J call TRBJ2-2; the D gene is possibly TRBD1 (6 bases). This CDR3 contains 18 residues. V lost 0 bases and J lost 2, with 16 bases in between. The germline CDR1 and CDR2 sequences are SGHNT and YENEEA. CDR3 amino acids: CASSLESLGTSNTGELFF. CDR3 nucleotides: TGTGCCAGCAGCTTAGAGTCCCTCGGGACAAGTAACACCGGGGAGCTGTTTTTT.

This clone was counted once. The rearrangement uses TRBV6-4 and TRBJ1-2; tentatively, D is TRBD1 (5 bases). The CDR3 loop spans 14 amino acids. The V gene's germline CDR1 is MRHNA and CDR2 SNTAGT. V lost 6 bases and J 3 bases, leaving 14 bases between the germline ends. The CDR3 region has the DNA TGTGCCAGCAGGCGCGGGGACCAATACTATGGCTACACCTTC. As protein: CASRRGDQYYGYTF.

This chain uses TRBV20-1 with TRBJ1-2; D might be TRBD1 (5 bases). CDR3 length: 11 amino acids. V gave up 3 bases and J gave up 3 bases, with 5 bases separating them. CDR1 and CDR2 from the germline V gene are DFQATT and SNEGSKA (reference sequence). In nucleotides, the CDR3 is TGCAGTGCTAGGACAGACTATGGCTACACCTTC. Its translation is CSARTDYGYTF.

The V call is TRBV5-4, the J call TRBJ2-5; possibly TRBD1 or TRBD2 for D (6 bases each). Germline CDR1 reads SGHNT; CDR2 reads YYREEE (reference sequence). The V end was cut by 3 bases, the J end by 3 bases, with 15 bases between. This CDR3 is 15 amino acids long. The CDR3 loop is CASSSIGGGEETQYF. The CDR3 DNA sequence: TGTGCCAGCAGCTCGATAGGGGGAGGAGAAGAGACCCAGTACTTC.

The rearrangement joins TRBV13 to TRBJ2-3, with D possibly called TRBD1 or TRBD2 (6 bases each). Germline V CDR1 and CDR2: PRHDT, FYEKMQ (reference sequence). CDR3 length equals 14 residues. Between the trimmed V and J ends, which lost 4 bases and 5 bases, there was a span of 13 bases. CDR3 nucleotides: TGTGCCAGCAGCTGGAGGGGGGCCGGAGATACGCAGTATTTT. Translated: CASSWRGAGDTQYF.

The chain recombines TRBV6-6 with TRBJ2-7; D is unresolved. The CDR3 runs to 14 residues. Germline values: CDR1 MNHNY, CDR2 SVGAGI (reference sequence). The V end was cut by 6 bases, the J end by 7 bases, with 19 bases between. CDR3 region: CASRPQAGSAEQYF. Written as DNA, the CDR3 is TGTGCCAGCAGACCGCAGGCCGGATCTGCAGAGCAGTACTTC.

Only one count was recorded for this clone. The gene calls are TRBV10-1 and TRBJ1-1; 8 positions agree with TRBD1. CDR3 size: 17 residues. The V segment lost 7 bases and the J segment 3 bases; nucleotides outside the gene matches: 16. Germline V gives CDR1 WNHNN, CDR2 SYGVQD (reference sequence). The CDR3 loop is CASTSGGQVWGDTEAFF. In DNA, the CDR3 is TGCGCCAGCACCTCCGGGGGACAGGTGTGGGGGGACACTGAAGCTTTCTTT.

The chain joins TRBV7-2 to TRBJ2-5, with D maybe TRBD2 (7 bases). Per the germline V gene, CDR1 is SGHTA and CDR2 is FQGNSA. The CDR3 totals 15 residues. V lost 2 bases to trimming and J lost 4 bases, with 14 bases between them. The CDR3 DNA is TGTGCCAGCAGCTTATACCCCCGGGGGGCAGAGACCCAGTACTTC. Residues: CASSLYPRGAETQYF.

This rearrangement joins TRBV28 to TRBJ2-1; D possibly uses TRBD1 or TRBD2 (6 bases each). Germline lookup yields CDR1 MDHEN and CDR2 SYDVKM. With 6 bases removed from V and 8 bases from J, the gap between germline ends came to 11 bases. The CDR3 consists of 12 residues. CDR3 sequence: CASRQGGYEQFF. CDR3 DNA: TGTGCCAGCAGACAGGGAGGCTATGAGCAGTTCTTC.

CDR3 sequence (DNA): TGTGCCAGCAGTTTATCCCGACAGAGTAATTCACCCCTCCACTTT. Its protein is CASSLSRQSNSPLHF. This sequence joins TRBV27 and TRBJ1-6, with a weak D call TRBD1 (5 bases). V was clipped by 0 bases and J by 6 bases, with 9 bases between them. Germline lookup yields CDR1 MNHEY and CDR2 SMNVEV (reference sequence). The CDR3 extends over 15 amino acids.

The gene calls are TRBV15 and TRBJ2-7; TRBD2 might be the D (5 bases). CDR1 and CDR2 from the germline V gene are LNHNV and YYDKDF (reference sequence). CDR3 size: 15 residues. V lost 7 bases and J 3 bases, leaving 19 bases between the germline ends. The CDR3 spells CATTSLGENGYEQYF. The CDR3 DNA reads TGTGCCACCACTTCGTTGGGAGAGAATGGCTACGAGCAGTACTTC.

This chain connects TRBV18 to TRBJ1-1; the D is unclear. Germline V gene data show CDR1 as KGHSH and CDR2 as LQKENI. This CDR3 has 13 residues. Trimming removed 2 bases at V and 8 bases at J, with 12 bases between. In DNA form, the CDR3 reads TGTGCCAGCTCACCAGAGGGCGCGGTAGAAGCTTTCTTT. This encodes CASSPEGAVEAFF.

V is TRBV30 and J is TRBJ2-5; D assignment may be TRBD1 or TRBD2 (6 bases each). Between the trimmed V and J ends, which lost 0 bases and 4 bases, there was a span of 12 bases. This CDR3 comprises 14 residues. Germline CDR1 and CDR2: GTSNPN and SVGIG (reference sequence). The CDR3 here is CAWSVRGAGETQYF. CDR3 coding DNA: TGTGCCTGGAGTGTGAGGGGGGCTGGAGAGACCCAGTACTTC.

The rearrangement uses TRBV11-2 and TRBJ2-7; D is unresolved. The V and J ends lost 5 bases and 3 bases respectively, with 8 bases between them. This CDR3 is 12 amino acids long. The germline V gene has CDR1 SGHAT and CDR2 FQNNGV. The CDR3 loop is CASSPGGYEQYF. The CDR3 coding sequence is TGTGCCAGCAGCCCTGGTGGCTACGAGCAGTACTTC.

The chain recombines TRBV10-1 with TRBJ2-1, with TRBD2 matching 8 bases. Germline V CDR1 and CDR2: WNHNN, SYGVQD (reference sequence). Trimming took 8 bases from V and 3 from J; bases not matched to a gene: 12. There are 16 residues in the CDR3. This CDR3 reads CASSREGGPYYNEQFF. The CDR3 DNA follows: TGCGCCAGCTCACGGGAGGGGGGTCCCTACTACAATGAGCAGTTCTTC.

The rearrangement uses TRBV6-4 and TRBJ2-7, with D possibly TRBD2 on 6 matching bases. V was pared by 7 bases and J by 2 bases, with 21 bases between. The CDR3 is 16 residues long. Germline values: CDR1 MRHNA, CDR2 SNTAGT. The CDR3 DNA reads as TGTGCCAGCACCCAGGGAGGAAGCGGGCGACCCTACGAGCAGTACTTC. This codes for CASTQGGSGRPYEQYF.